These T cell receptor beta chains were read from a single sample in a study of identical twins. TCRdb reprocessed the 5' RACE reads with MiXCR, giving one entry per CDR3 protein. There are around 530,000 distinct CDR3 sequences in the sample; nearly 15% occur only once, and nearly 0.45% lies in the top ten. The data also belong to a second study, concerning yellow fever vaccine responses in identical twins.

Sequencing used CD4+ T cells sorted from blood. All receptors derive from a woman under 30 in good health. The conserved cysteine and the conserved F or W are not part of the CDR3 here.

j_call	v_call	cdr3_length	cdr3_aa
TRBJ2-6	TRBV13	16	ASSLREGHLSGANVLT
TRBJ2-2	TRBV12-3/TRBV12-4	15	ASSLSVQAVDTGELF
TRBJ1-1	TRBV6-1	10	ASSVGGTEAF
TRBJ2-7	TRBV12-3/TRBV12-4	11	ASSPRTGREQY
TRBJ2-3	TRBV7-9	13	ASSPRDRGLDTQY
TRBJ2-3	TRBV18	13	ASSPSGVRADTQY
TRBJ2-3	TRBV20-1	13	SASRRGSHTDTQY
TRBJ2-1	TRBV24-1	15	ATSGTTDVSSYNEQF
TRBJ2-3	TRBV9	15	ASSERGLAGGGDTQY
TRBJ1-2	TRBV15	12	ATSRGGAYYGYT
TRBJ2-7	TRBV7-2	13	ASSGTSGTTYEQY
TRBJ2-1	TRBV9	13	ASSMSGGDNNEQF
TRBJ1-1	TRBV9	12	ASSVRWENTEAF
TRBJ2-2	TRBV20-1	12	SAKRQASTGELF
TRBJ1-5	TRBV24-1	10	ATSDSGQPQH
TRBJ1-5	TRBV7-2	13	ASSQDRVGNQPQH
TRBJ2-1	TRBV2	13	ASSEAVAGVSEQF
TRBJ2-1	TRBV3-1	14	ASSQEGTSSYNEQF